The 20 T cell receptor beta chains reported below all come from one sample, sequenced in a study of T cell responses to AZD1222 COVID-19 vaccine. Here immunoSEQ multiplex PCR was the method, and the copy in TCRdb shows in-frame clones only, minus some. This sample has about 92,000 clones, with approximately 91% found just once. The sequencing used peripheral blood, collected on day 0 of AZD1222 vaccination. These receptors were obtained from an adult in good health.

CDR3 DNA: TGTGCCAGCAGCCAAGGGCCTGAGAGCAATCAGCCCCAGCATTTT. Amino acid sequence: CASSQGPESNQPQHF. This chain joins TRBV4-2 and TRBJ1-5; the D is unclear. Trimming removed 1 base at V and 1 base at J, with 8 bases between. In germline, CDR1 is LGHNA, CDR2 YNFKEQ. This CDR3 spans 15 amino acids.

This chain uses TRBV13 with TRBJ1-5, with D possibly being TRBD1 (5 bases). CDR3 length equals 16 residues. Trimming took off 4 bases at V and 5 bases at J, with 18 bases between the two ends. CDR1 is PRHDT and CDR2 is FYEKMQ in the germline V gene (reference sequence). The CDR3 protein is CASSSGRGGADQPQHF. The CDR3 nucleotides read TGTGCCAGCAGCTCTGGTCGTGGAGGGGCCGATCAGCCCCAGCATTTT.

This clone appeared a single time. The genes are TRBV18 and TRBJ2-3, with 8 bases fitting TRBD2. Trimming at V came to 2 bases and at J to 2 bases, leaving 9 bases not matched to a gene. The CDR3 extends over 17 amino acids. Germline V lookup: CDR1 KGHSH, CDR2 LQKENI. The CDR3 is CASSPLLERGNTDTQYF. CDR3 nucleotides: TGTGCCAGCTCACCATTACTTGAGCGGGGGAACACAGATACGCAGTATTTT.

CDR3 sequence (DNA): TGTGCCATCGGAGCAGGGGGGCAGACACCGAACACTGAAGCTTTCTTT. It translates to CAIGAGGQTPNTEAFF. The V call is TRBV10-3, the J call TRBJ1-1; 7 bases fit TRBD1. V lost 8 bases and J lost 1; bases outside the gene matches: 13. The CDR3 covers 16 residues. CDR1 and CDR2 (germline): ENHRY, SYGVKD.

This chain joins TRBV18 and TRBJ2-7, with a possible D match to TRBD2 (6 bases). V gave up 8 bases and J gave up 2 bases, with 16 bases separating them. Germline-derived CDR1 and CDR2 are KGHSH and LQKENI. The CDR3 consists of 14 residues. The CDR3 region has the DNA TGTGCCAGCACCCGAGGAGGGAGCCCCTACGAGCAGTACTTC. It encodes CASTRGGSPYEQYF.

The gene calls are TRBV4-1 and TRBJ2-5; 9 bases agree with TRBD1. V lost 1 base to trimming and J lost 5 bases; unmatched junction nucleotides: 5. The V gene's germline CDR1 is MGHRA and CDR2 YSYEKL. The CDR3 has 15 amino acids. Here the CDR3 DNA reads TGCGCCAGCAGCCAAGGACAGGGGGGCCGGGAGACCCAGTACTTC. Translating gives CASSQGQGGRETQYF.

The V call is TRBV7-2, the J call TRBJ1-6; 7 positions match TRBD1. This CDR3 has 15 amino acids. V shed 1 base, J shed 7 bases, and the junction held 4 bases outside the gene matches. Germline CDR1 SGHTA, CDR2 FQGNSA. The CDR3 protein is CASSLVRGVNSPLHF. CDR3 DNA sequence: TGTGCCAGCAGCTTAGTCAGGGGGGTGAATTCACCCCTCCACTTT. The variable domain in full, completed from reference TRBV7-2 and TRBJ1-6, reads GAGVSQSPSNKVTEKGKDVELRCDPISGHTALYWYRQSLGQGLEFLIYFQGNSAPDKSGLPSDRFSAERTGGSVSTLTIQRTQQEDSAVYLCASSLVRGVNSPLHFGNGTRLTVT.

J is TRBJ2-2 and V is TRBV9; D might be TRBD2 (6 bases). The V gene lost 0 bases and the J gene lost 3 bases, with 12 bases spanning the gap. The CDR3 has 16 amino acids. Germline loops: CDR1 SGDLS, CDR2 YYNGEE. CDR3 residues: CASSVVAGSYTGELFF. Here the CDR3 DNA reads TGTGCCAGCAGCGTAGTTGCCGGGAGCTACACCGGGGAGCTGTTTTTT.

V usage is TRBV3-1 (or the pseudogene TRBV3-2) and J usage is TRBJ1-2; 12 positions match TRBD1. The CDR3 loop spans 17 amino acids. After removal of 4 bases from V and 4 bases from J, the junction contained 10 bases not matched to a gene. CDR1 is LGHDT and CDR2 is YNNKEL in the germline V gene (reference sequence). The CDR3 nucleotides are TGTGCCAGCAGCCCTCACTCGGGACAGGGGGCGCGCTATGGCTACACCTTC. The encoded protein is CASSPHSGQGARYGYTF.

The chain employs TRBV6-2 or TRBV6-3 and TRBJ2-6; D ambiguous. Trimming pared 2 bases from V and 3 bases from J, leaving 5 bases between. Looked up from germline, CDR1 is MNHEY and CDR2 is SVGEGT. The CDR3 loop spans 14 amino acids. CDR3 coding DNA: TGTGCCAGCAGTTACAGGGTTGGGGCCAACGTCCTGACTTTC. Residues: CASSYRVGANVLTF.

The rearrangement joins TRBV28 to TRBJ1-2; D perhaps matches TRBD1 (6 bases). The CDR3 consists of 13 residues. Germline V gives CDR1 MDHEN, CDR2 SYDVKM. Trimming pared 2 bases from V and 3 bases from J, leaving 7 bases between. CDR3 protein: CASSLPGDYGYTF. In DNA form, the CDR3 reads TGTGCCAGCAGTTTACCAGGGGACTATGGCTACACCTTC.

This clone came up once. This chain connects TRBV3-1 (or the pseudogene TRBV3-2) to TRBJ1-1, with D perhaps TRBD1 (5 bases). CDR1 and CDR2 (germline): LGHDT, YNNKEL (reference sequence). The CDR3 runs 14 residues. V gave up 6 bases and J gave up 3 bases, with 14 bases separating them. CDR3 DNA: TGTGCCAGCAGTAACCACGGGGGGGACACTGAAGCTTTCTTT. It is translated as CASSNHGGDTEAFF.

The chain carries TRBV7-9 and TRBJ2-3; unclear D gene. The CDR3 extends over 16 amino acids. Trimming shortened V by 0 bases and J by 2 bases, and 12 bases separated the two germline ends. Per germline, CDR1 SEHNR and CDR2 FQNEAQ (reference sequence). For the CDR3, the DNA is TGTGCCAGCAGCTTAGCGTCCTTAGAGGTCACAGATACGCAGTATTTT. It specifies CASSLASLEVTDTQYF.

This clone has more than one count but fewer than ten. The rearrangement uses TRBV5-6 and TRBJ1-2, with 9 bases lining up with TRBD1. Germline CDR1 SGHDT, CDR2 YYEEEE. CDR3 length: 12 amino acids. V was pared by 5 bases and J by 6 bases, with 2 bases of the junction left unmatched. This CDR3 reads CASRGQGHGYTF. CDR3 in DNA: TGTGCCAGCAGAGGACAGGGGCATGGCTACACCTTC.

The CDR3 DNA sequence: TGTGCCAGCAGCTCCCGGGACAGCAGTTATGGCTACACCTTC. Protein: CASSSRDSSYGYTF. The rearrangement joins TRBV7-3 to TRBJ1-2; the match to TRBD1 covers 7 bases. CDR1 and CDR2 (germline): SGHTA, FQGTGA. The CDR3 has 14 amino acids. V shed 4 bases, J shed 5 bases, and the junction held 7 bases outside the gene matches.

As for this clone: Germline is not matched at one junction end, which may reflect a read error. The CDR3 reads CASSHSRGLRFGELFF. The CDR3 region has the DNA TGTGCCAGCAGTCACTCCAGGGGGCTAAGGTTCGGGGAGCTGTTTTTT. The rearrangement uses TRBV6-5 and TRBJ2-2; 8 bases fit TRBD1. Germline CDR1 and CDR2: MNHEY and SVGAGI. The CDR3 runs to 16 residues.

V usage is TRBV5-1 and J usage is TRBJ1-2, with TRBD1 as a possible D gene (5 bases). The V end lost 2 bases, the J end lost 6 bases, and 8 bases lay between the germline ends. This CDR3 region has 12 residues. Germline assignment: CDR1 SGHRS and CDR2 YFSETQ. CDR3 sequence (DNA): TGCGCCAGCAGCTTTTCGGGGGATGGCTACACCTTC. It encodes CASSFSGDGYTF.

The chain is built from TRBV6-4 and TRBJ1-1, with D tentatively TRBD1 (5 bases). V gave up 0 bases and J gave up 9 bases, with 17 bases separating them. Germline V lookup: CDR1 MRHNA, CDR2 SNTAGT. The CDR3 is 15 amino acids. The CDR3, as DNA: TGTGCCAGCAGTGACTCGACCCTTCAGGGTGGGAAAGCTTTCTTT. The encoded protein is CASSDSTLQGGKAFF.

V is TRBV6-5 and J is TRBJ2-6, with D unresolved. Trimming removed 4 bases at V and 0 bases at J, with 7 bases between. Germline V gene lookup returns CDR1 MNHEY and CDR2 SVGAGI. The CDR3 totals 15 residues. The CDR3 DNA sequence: TGTGCCAGCAGTTTCGTGGACTCTGGGGCCAACGTCCTGACTTTC. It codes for CASSFVDSGANVLTF.

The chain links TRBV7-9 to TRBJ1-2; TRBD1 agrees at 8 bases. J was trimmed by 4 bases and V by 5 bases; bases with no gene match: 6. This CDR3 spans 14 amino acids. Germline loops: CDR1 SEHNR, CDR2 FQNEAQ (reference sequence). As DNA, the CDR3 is TGTGCCAGCAGCCTAAAGACAGGGGTCTATGGCTACACCTTC. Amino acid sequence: CASSLKTGVYGYTF.